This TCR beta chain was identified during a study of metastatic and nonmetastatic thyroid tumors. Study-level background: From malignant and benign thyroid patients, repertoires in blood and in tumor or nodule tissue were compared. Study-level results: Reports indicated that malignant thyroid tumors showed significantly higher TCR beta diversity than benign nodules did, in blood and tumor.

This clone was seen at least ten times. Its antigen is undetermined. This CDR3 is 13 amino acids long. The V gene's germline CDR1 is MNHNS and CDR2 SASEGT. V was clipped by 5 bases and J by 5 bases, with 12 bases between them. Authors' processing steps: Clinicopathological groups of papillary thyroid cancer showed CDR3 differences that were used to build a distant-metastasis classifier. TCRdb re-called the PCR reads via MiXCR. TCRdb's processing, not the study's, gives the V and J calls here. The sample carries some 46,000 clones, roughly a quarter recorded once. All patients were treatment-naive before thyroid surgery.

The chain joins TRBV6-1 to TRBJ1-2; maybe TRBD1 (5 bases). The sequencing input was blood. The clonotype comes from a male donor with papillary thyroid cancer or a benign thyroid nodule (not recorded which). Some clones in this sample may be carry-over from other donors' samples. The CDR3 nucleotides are TGTGCCAGCAGTTCGGCGGGGGTGTATGGCTACACCTTC. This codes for CASSSAGVYGYTF.